One and the same sample provided the 10 T cell receptor beta chains below, sequenced in a study of PD-1 blockade in classical Hodgkin lymphoma. The time point was: newly diagnosed, previously untreated cHL patient sample. Sequenced by immunoSEQ multiplex PCR; TCRdb stores in-frame clones only, minus some. Counted here are under 80,000 clones, 93% occurring once; the ten biggest clones make up roughly 2.6%. The sample was peripheral blood mononuclear cells (PBMCs). Receptors originate from a human donor with classical Hodgkin lymphoma.

V and J are TRBV2 and TRBJ1-1; possibly TRBD1 for D (5 bases). Deletions cut 0 bases from V and 0 bases from J, with 11 bases between. The CDR3 extends over 16 amino acids. CDR1 and CDR2 from the germline V gene are SNHLY and FYNNEI. CDR3 coding DNA: TGTGCCAGCAGTGAAGCGCTTGCAGGGATGAACACTGAAGCTTTCTTT. Translation gives CASSEALAGMNTEAFF. The complete variable domain, with remaining parts taken from reference TRBV2 and TRBJ1-1, reads EPEVTQTPSHQVTQMGQEVILRCVPISNHLYFYWYRQILGQKVEFLVSFYNNEISEKSEIFDDQFSVERPDGSNFTLKIRSTKLEDSAMYFCASSEALAGMNTEAFFGQGTRLTVV.

This chain connects TRBV9 to TRBJ1-4, with D uncertain. Germline values: CDR1 SGDLS, CDR2 YYNGEE. V lost 0 bases to trimming and J lost 4 bases, with 10 bases between them. CDR3 length: 15 amino acids. CDR3 region: CASSVGSSINEKLFF. The CDR3 nucleotides read TGTGCCAGCAGCGTAGGATCCAGCATTAATGAAAAACTGTTTTTT.

The rearrangement links TRBV7-2 to TRBJ1-1; tentative D call: TRBD1 (6 bases). Germline V gene lookup returns CDR1 SGHTA and CDR2 FQGNSA. This CDR3 has 15 amino acids. V lost 1 base and J 5 bases, leaving 14 bases between the germline ends. The CDR3 nucleotides read TGTGCCAGCAGCTTAGGACAGGAGGGGCGGACTGAAGCTTTCTTT. This codes for CASSLGQEGRTEAFF.

This clone appeared once. V usage is TRBV19 and J usage is TRBJ1-3; D possibly corresponds to TRBD1 (5 bases). The ends were cut back, 5 bases at V and 0 bases at J, with 8 bases in the middle. Germline V CDR1 and CDR2: LNHDA, SQIVND (reference sequence). The CDR3 length is 14 residues. The CDR3 here is CASSGAVSGNTIYF. Written as DNA, the CDR3 is TGTGCCAGTAGTGGGGCAGTCTCTGGAAACACCATATATTTT.

The V gene is TRBV21-1, the J gene TRBJ2-3; the table's D call, TRBD1, has no DNA check behind it. TRBV21-1 is marked as a pseudogene. The length of the CDR3 is 12 residues. The DNA for the CDR3 is TGTGCCAGCAGGGGCCCTGGAGATACGCAGTATTTT. Translating it yields CASRGPGDTQYF.

The chain combines TRBV18 with TRBJ2-6, with D hard to call. Trimming took off 0 bases at V and 2 bases at J, with 5 bases between the two ends. This CDR3 is built from 15 residues. In germline, CDR1 is KGHSH, CDR2 LQKENI. CDR3 sequence reads: CASSPPKAGANVLTF. The CDR3 nucleotides read TGTGCCAGCTCACCACCCAAGGCTGGGGCCAACGTCCTGACTTTC. The full variable domain, in which reference TRBV18 and TRBJ2-6 provide the parts outside the CDR3, is NAGVMQNPRHLVRRRGQEARLRCSPMKGHSHVYWYRQLPEEGLKFMVYLQKENIIDESGMPKERFSAEFPKEGPSILRIQQVVRGDSAAYFCASSPPKAGANVLTFGAGSRLTVL.

This chain connects TRBV7-2 to TRBJ2-5, with D hard to call. Germline CDR1 reads SGHTA; CDR2 reads FQGNSA. The V end was cut by 5 bases, the J end by 5 bases, with 12 bases between. The CDR3 contains 13 residues. CDR3 sequence reads: CASSRDPAETQYF. CDR3 DNA sequence: TGTGCCAGCAGCCGCGACCCAGCTGAGACCCAGTACTTC. Variable domain in full (rest from reference TRBV7-2 and TRBJ2-5): GAGVSQSPSNKVTEKGKDVELRCDPISGHTALYWYRQSLGQGLEFLIYFQGNSAPDKSGLPSDRFSAERTGGSVSTLTIQRTQQEDSAVYLCASSRDPAETQYFGPGTRLLVL.

This chain joins TRBV7-9 and TRBJ1-2; 7 bases line up with TRBD1. Trimming cost V 1 base and J 7 bases; bases outside gene matches: 6. This CDR3 contains 14 residues. Per germline, CDR1 SEHNR and CDR2 FQNEAQ (reference sequence). The DNA for the CDR3 is TGTGCCAGCAGCTTAGAGACAGGGTTGGCTGGCTACACCTTC. Translated, it gives CASSLETGLAGYTF.

Written as DNA, the CDR3 is TGTGCCAGCAGCGTCGGACAGGGACCTGGAAACACCATATATTTT. It yields the protein CASSVGQGPGNTIYF. The rearrangement joins TRBV9 to TRBJ1-3; 8 bases match TRBD1. Trimming took 2 bases from V and 2 from J; bases not matched to a gene: 3. This CDR3 comprises 15 residues. Germline V gene data show CDR1 as SGDLS and CDR2 as YYNGEE.

The chain couples TRBV11-2 to TRBJ2-2, with D perhaps matching TRBD2 (6 bases). With 5 bases removed from V and 5 bases from J, the gap between germline ends came to 15 bases. This CDR3 contains 15 residues. Germline V gene data show CDR1 as SGHAT and CDR2 as FQNNGV. CDR3 residues: CASSLPRGRTGELFF. CDR3 nucleotide sequence: TGTGCCAGCAGCCTCCCCCGGGGGAGAACCGGGGAGCTGTTTTTT.